The source of this TCR beta chain is a study of T-cell reconstitution after alpha-beta-depleted transplantation in children. General study points: It was surviving recipient T cells and thymic progenitors that gave some patients high TCRbeta diversity at day 60. The origin of alpha-beta T cells about two months after transplant was reportedly several hundred expanded graft clones. Hyperexpanded clones declined; after one year, newly produced T cells mostly supplied diversity.

Many counts were recorded for this clonotype. Antigen specificity is unknown. Trimming removed 4 bases at V and 4 bases at J, with 10 bases between. This CDR3 spans 14 amino acids. Germline values: CDR1 MNHEY, CDR2 SVGEGT. The TCRbeta library incorporated unique molecular identifiers. TCRdb independently ran MiXCR on the PCR reads; one entry per CDR3 protein. The repertoire holds a few hundred thousand distinct CDR3 sequences, over 10% seen once, with 2.2% in the top ten. The sequencing here drew on PBMCs, mostly from graft donor cells, taken 360 days after TCRalphabeta/CD19-depleted stem cell transplant. The sequence derives from a male patient younger than 18 who had a stem cell transplant for acute myeloid leukemia, so the T cells may come from the graft donor. V is TRBV6-2 or TRBV6-3 and J is TRBJ2-2; D remains unclear. CDR3 protein: CASSWNQPTGELFF. The CDR3 DNA follows: TGTGCCAGCAGTTGGAACCAACCCACCGGGGAGCTGTTTTTT.